A single sample gave rise to the 20 T cell receptor beta chains below, sequenced in a study of cytomegalovirus exposure and HLA in healthy donors (dated by TCRdb to about 2017). The library was obtained by the immunoSEQ multiplex PCR assay. This is the immuneACCESS table as TCRdb keeps it, with only in-frame sequences that have V and J called. A part of the clones is gone; compared with another copy, unresolved V genes explain less than half, and the rest is unexplained. The sample profile shows some 210,000 clones; 83% of them were found once. The ten largest clones capture about 6% of the sample. The specimen sequenced was PBMCs. These receptors all stem from a woman aged 18-30 years in good health and CMV-seronegative.

The rearrangement uses TRBV27 and TRBJ2-4; 7 nucleotides align to TRBD1. V was clipped by 5 bases and J by 0 bases; unmatched bases: 13. Germline CDR1 and CDR2: MNHEY and SMNVEV (reference sequence). The CDR3 runs 18 residues. The CDR3 loop reads CASSPSGTEYLAKNIQYF. CDR3 in DNA: TGTGCCAGCAGTCCGTCCGGGACAGAGTACCTAGCCAAAAACATTCAGTACTTC.

The chain joins TRBV27 to TRBJ2-5, with 13 positions matching TRBD2. The length of the CDR3 is 17 residues. The germline gives CDR1 MNHEY, CDR2 SMNVEV (reference sequence). The J segment lost 4 bases and the V segment lost 4 bases, leaving 9 bases of the junction unmatched. CDR3 nucleotides: TGTGCCAGCAGTTCGGGACTAGCGGGGCCGGAGGGAGAGACCCAGTACTTC. Residues: CASSSGLAGPEGETQYF.

The rearrangement joins TRBV2 to TRBJ2-7; 8 bases line up with TRBD2. The CDR3 covers 15 residues. The junction had 11 bases not matched to a gene; V was cut back by 7 bases and J by 3 bases. Per germline, CDR1 SNHLY and CDR2 FYNNEI. CDR3 DNA: TGTGCCAGCACCCACCAGGGGACTAGGATCTACGAGCAGTACTTC. Protein: CASTHQGTRIYEQYF. The full variable domain, completed using reference TRBV2 and TRBJ2-7, is EPEVTQTPSHQVTQMGQEVILRCVPISNHLYFYWYRQILGQKVEFLVSFYNNEISEKSEIFDDQFSVERPDGSNFTLKIRSTKLEDSAMYFCASTHQGTRIYEQYFGPGTRLTVT.

This chain connects TRBV5-1 to TRBJ1-2; TRBD1 matches 8 bases. Trimming removed 0 bases from V and 4 bases from J; junction bases left unmatched: 8. This CDR3 has 16 amino acids. Germline assignment: CDR1 SGHRS and CDR2 YFSETQ. As DNA, the CDR3 is TGCGCCAGCAGCTTGGCTGGGACAGGAGTGGCCTATGGCTACACCTTC. Translated: CASSLAGTGVAYGYTF.

The chain recombines TRBV18 with TRBJ1-1, with 8 bases identical to TRBD1. V lost 6 bases to trimming and J lost 3 bases; unmatched junction nucleotides: 6. This CDR3 is 14 amino acids long. CDR1 and CDR2 (germline): KGHSH, LQKENI. The DNA for the CDR3 is TGTGCCAGCTCTTCAGTGACAGGGGACACTGAAGCTTTCTTT. The encoded protein is CASSSVTGDTEAFF.

V gene TRBV5-1 combines with J gene TRBJ1-5, with TRBD1 as a possible D gene (5 bases). Germline V gives CDR1 SGHRS, CDR2 YFSETQ. The length of the CDR3 is 15 residues. V lost 4 bases and J lost 6, with 17 bases in between. The CDR3 protein is CASSPAGGAVQPQHF. The CDR3 DNA reads as TGCGCCAGCAGCCCAGCTGGGGGTGCGGTTCAGCCCCAGCATTTT.

The rearrangement joins TRBV5-1 to TRBJ1-2; perhaps TRBD1 as D (6 bases). Per the germline V gene, CDR1 is SGHRS and CDR2 is YFSETQ. The CDR3 has 11 amino acids. Trimming cost V 0 bases and J 11 bases, with 8 bases left between them. CDR3 bases: TGCGCCAGCAGCTTGGGACAGGTATACACCTTC. This gives the protein CASSLGQVYTF. The whole variable domain, remainder taken from reference TRBV5-1 and TRBJ1-2, is KAGVTQTPRYLIKTRGQQVTLSCSPISGHRSVSWYQQTPGQGLQFLFEYFSETQRNKGNFPGRFSGRQFSNSRSEMNVSTLELGDSALYLCASSLGQVYTFGSGTRLTVV.

V usage is TRBV5-4 and J usage is TRBJ2-2; unclear D gene. CDR1 is SGHNT, CDR2 YYREEE, per germline (reference sequence). Trimming took 1 base from V and 2 from J, leaving 6 bases between them. The CDR3 covers 14 residues. CDR3 protein: CASSLRTNTGELFF. CDR3 sequence (DNA): TGTGCCAGCAGCTTGCGCACTAACACCGGGGAGCTGTTTTTT.

This clone has more than one count but fewer than ten. The junction differs from germline at one of its ends, possibly a read error. This chain connects TRBV2 to TRBJ1-5; the D is unclear. Germline CDR1 is SNHLY and CDR2 is FYNNEI. This CDR3 has 14 amino acids. The CDR3 nucleotides read TGTGCCAGTAGTGAGGCGGCTATCGCCCAGCCCCAGCATTTT. Translation: CASSEAAIAQPQHF.

V and J are TRBV27 and TRBJ2-3, with D possibly matching TRBD1 (6 bases). The V end was cut by 7 bases, the J end by 2 bases, with 25 bases between. The germline gives CDR1 MNHEY, CDR2 SMNVEV (reference sequence). The CDR3 is 18 amino acids. CDR3 DNA: TGTGCCAGCACCTACCTACACCTCCGGGACAAGACCACAGATACGCAGTATTTT. This translates into CASTYLHLRDKTTDTQYF.

Turning to this clone: This same CDR3 is encoded by further DNA sequences in the sample. The rearrangement links TRBV7-9 to TRBJ1-1, with a tentative D call TRBD1 (5 bases). The germline CDR1 and CDR2 sequences are SEHNR and FQNEAQ (reference sequence). This CDR3 has 12 amino acids. V lost 5 bases and J 5 bases, leaving 9 bases between the germline ends. The CDR3 DNA is TGTGCCAGCAGCCCAGGGAGAACTGAAGCTTTCTTT. Its protein product is CASSPGRTEAFF.

This clone is a singleton in its sample. This chain uses TRBV27 with TRBJ2-2; TRBD1 might be the D (6 bases). The CDR3 has 17 residues. Per germline, CDR1 MNHEY and CDR2 SMNVEV (reference sequence). V lost 3 bases and J lost 3, with 17 bases in between. This CDR3 reads CASSFRGRGGYTGELFF. CDR3 bases: TGTGCCAGCAGTTTCCGGGGTAGAGGGGGTTACACCGGGGAGCTGTTTTTT.

There are a few counts of this clone. This chain joins TRBV4-1 and TRBJ1-5; D uncertain. Between the trimmed V and J ends, which lost 0 bases and 4 bases, there was a span of 7 bases. The germline V gene has CDR1 MGHRA and CDR2 YSYEKL. The CDR3 length is 14 residues. CDR3 DNA: TGCGCCAGCAGCCAAGATGGCGGAAATCAGCCCCAGCATTTT. Encoded protein: CASSQDGGNQPQHF.

The chain joins TRBV29-1 to TRBJ2-3; no firm D call. CDR1 SQVTM and CDR2 ANQGSEA come from the germline V gene. V shed 1 base and J shed 6 bases, with 11 bases lying between them. This CDR3 has 13 amino acids. The CDR3 loop is CSVEGGRRDTQYF. The DNA of the CDR3 is TGCAGCGTTGAAGGAGGTCGGCGGGATACGCAGTATTTT.

V is TRBV29-1 and J is TRBJ1-5; D remains ambiguous. CDR1 is SQVTM, CDR2 ANQGSEA, per germline. This CDR3 contains 14 residues. Trimming pared 2 bases from V and 1 base from J, leaving 9 bases between. CDR3 region: CSVERQESNQPQHF. The DNA for the CDR3 is TGCAGCGTTGAACGGCAGGAGAGCAATCAGCCCCAGCATTTT.

The V gene is TRBV7-3, the J gene TRBJ2-1; no reliable D call. V was cut by 2 bases and J by 5 bases, with 13 bases left in between. CDR3 length: 15 residues. The germline V gene has CDR1 SGHTA and CDR2 FQGTGA. CDR3 loop: CASSLSPTGHNEQFF. CDR3 DNA: TGTGCCAGCAGCTTATCCCCGACCGGACACAATGAGCAGTTCTTC.

The chain employs TRBV7-9 and TRBJ2-1; maybe TRBD1 (7 bases). Germline values: CDR1 SEHNR, CDR2 FQNEAQ (reference sequence). The CDR3 covers 17 residues. V lost 5 bases and J 0 bases, leaving 17 bases between the germline ends. CDR3 sequence reads: CASSGGGAGGSYNEQFF. CDR3 nucleotides: TGTGCCAGCAGCGGAGGGGGCGCGGGTGGCTCCTACAATGAGCAGTTCTTC. Together with reference TRBV7-9 and TRBJ2-1, the CDR3 gives the full variable domain: DTGVSQNPRHKITKRGQNVTFRCDPISEHNRLYWYRQTLGQGPEFLTYFQNEAQLEKSRLLSDRFSAERPKGSFSTLEIQRTEQGDSAMYLCASSGGGAGGSYNEQFFGPGTRLTVL.

This chain connects TRBV25-1 to TRBJ1-2; no clear D. The germline V and J ends were trimmed by 10 bases and 3 bases, with 15 bases remaining between them. This CDR3 is built from 13 residues. CDR1 is MGHDK and CDR2 is SYGVNS in the germline V gene. Here the CDR3 reads CATSAGGDYGYTF. In DNA, the CDR3 is TGTGCCACGTCGGCAGGTGGGGACTATGGCTACACCTTC.

The V call is TRBV27, the J call TRBJ2-1; 11 bases agree with TRBD2. The germline V gene has CDR1 MNHEY and CDR2 SMNVEV (reference sequence). The length of the CDR3 is 16 residues. V shed 4 bases and J 3 bases; nucleotides not matched to a gene: 5. This chain's CDR3 is CASSSITSGSYNEQFF. The CDR3 nucleotides are TGTGCCAGCAGTTCCATCACTAGCGGGAGCTACAATGAGCAGTTCTTC.

This chain's CDR3 is CASRGSAGSYEQYF. Here the CDR3 DNA reads TGTGCCAGCAGAGGCAGCGCGGGGAGCTACGAGCAGTACTTC. This chain joins TRBV28 and TRBJ2-7, with a possible D match to TRBD2 (6 bases). V was trimmed by 6 bases and J by 3 bases, leaving 15 bases between them. Looked up from germline, CDR1 is MDHEN and CDR2 is SYDVKM. This CDR3 has 14 amino acids.